This record covers a single T cell receptor (beta chain). Its antigen remains unidentified. Clones were sequenced by immunoSEQ multiplex PCR, and TCRdb holds only the in-frame ones, with some missing. The table has some 49,000 clones, around 86% seen once. The data stem from a study of T cell clonotyping in hematopoietic cell transplantation. Study observations and caveats: Graft donor and pretransplant recipient Inverse Simpson Index values predicted broader posttransplant TCR diversity.

Regarding time point: recipient sample about 28 days before transplant, after cytoreduction. Germline CDR1 is SGHVS and CDR2 is FQNEAQ. The CDR3 runs 14 residues. Deletions cut 8 bases from V and 0 bases from J, with 11 bases between. The clonotype comes from a man between 60 and 75 years old with biphenotypic leukemia. Some clones in this sample may be carry-over from other donors' samples. The source material was peripheral blood mononuclear cells, sampled before stem cell transplant. The J gene is TRBJ1-3, the V gene TRBV7-8, with D uncertain. The CDR3 protein is CASRGENSGNTIYF. CDR3 bases: TGTGCCAGCCGTGGAGAAAACTCTGGAAACACCATATATTTT.